The sequence of this TCR beta chain was determined in a study of early T cells in non-severe SARS-CoV-2 infection. Individual cDNA molecules carried attached unique molecular identifiers. TCRdb ran MiXCR on the 5' RACE reads and lists one entry per CDR3 protein. Of 80,000 or so distinct CDR3 sequences listed, over 9% were seen once; the top ten hold around 12%. The CDR3 has 14 amino acids. Looked up from germline, CDR1 is MDHEN and CDR2 is SYDVKM. Trimming removed 7 bases from V and 6 bases from J, with 16 bases in between. This clonotype was detected only a few times. The chain has TRBV28 and TRBJ1-5, with a weak D call TRBD1 (6 bases). Here the sequenced sample was whole blood, taken at baseline. The sequence was collected from an adult who was a healthcare worker with PCR-confirmed SARS-CoV-2 infection or an uninfected control (not recorded which). CDR3 sequence reads: CASNVGQITQPQHF. CDR3 nucleotides: TGTGCCAGCAACGTAGGACAGATAACTCAGCCCCAGCATTTT.